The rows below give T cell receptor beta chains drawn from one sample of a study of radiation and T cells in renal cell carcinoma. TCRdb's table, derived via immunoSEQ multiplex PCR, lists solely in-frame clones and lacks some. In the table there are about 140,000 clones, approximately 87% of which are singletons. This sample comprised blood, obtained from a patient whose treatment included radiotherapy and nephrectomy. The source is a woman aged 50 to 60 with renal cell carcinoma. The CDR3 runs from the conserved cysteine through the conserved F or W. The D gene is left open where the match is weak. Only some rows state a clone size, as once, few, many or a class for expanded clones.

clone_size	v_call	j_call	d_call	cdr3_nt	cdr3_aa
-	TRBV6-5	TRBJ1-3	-	TGTGCCAGCAGTCCATCAGGGTTGGGAAACACCATATATTTT	CASSPSGLGNTIYF
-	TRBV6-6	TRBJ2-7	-	TGTGCCAGCAGTGGTTTGACTAAGGGCTCCTACGAGCAGTACTTC	CASSGLTKGSYEQYF
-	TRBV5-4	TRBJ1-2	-	TGTGCCAGCAGCTTGGCTGGGTCGGGTGGCTACACCTTC	CASSLAGSGGYTF
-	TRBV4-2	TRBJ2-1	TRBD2	TGTGCCAGCAGCCAAGATAGTGGACTTAAGGGACTACAGTTCTTC	CASSQDSGLKGLQFF
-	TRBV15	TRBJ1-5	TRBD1	TGTGCCACCAGCACTTGGGACAGGGTGAGGAATCAGCCCCAGCATTTT	CATSTWDRVRNQPQHF
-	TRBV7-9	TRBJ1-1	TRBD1	TGTGCCAGCAGCCCCGACAGGGCCCGGGAGACTGAAGCTTTCTTT	CASSPDRARETEAFF
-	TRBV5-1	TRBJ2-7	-	TGCGCCAGCAGCTCGAACTCTCTAGCCGTTATACCCTACGAGCAGTACTTC	CASSSNSLAVIPYEQYF
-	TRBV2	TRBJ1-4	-	TGTGCCAGCACCCCCGGGGATCGAAATGAAAAACTGTTTTTT	CASTPGDRNEKLFF
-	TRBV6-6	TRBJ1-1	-	TGTGCCAGCAGTTACCATGCGGAGATGAACACTGAAGCTTTCTTT	CASSYHAEMNTEAFF
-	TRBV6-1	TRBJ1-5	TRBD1	TGTGCCAGCCAGCAGGGGGCACGGCCCCAGCATTTT	CASQQGARPQHF
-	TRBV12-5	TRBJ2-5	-	TGTGCTAGTGGATTGGACACAGAACAAGAGACCCAGTACTTC	CASGLDTEQETQYF
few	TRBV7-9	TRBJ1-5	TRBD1	TGTGCCAGCAGCTTTGGCGGGACAGTCAATCAGCCCCAGCATTTT	CASSFGGTVNQPQHF
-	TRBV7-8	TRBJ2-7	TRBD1	TGTGCCAGCAGCTACCATGGACAGGGTAACTCCTACGAGCAGTACTTC	CASSYHGQGNSYEQYF
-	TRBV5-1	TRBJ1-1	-	TGCGCCTCCCAGGAGGGGTCTGCCATGAACACTGAAGCTTTCTTT	CASQEGSAMNTEAFF
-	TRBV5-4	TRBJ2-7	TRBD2	TGTGCCAGCAGCCCAGCGGGGGGCCGGGGGACCTACGAGCAGTACTTC	CASSPAGGRGTYEQYF
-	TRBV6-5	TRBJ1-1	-	TGTGCCAGCAGTCCACAGAGGAACACTGAAGCTTTCTTT	CASSPQRNTEAFF
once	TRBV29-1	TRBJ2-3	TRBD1	TGCAGCGCGCAGGGGGCGGGCGCAGATACGCAGTATTTT	CSAQGAGADTQYF
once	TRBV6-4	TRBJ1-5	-	TGTGCCAGCAGCGTGGGCCCTAATCAGCCCCAGCATTTT	CASSVGPNQPQHF
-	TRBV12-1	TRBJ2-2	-	TGTGCCAGCAGCCCCACTTTACTGGGGGAGCTGTTTTTT	CASSPTLLGELFF
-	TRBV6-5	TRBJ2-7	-	TGTGCCACCGGCAGGGGGGCGCGTAACGAGCAGTACTTC	CATGRGARNEQYF
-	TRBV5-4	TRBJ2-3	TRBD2	TGTGCCAGCACCCTCGGGATAGCGGGAGCATCAGATACGCAGTATTTT	CASTLGIAGASDTQYF
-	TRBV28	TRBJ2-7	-	TGTGCCAGCAGATTACAGGGAACCGAGCAGTACTTC	CASRLQGTEQYF
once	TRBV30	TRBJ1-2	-	TGTGCCTGGAGTCCGGAAGGGGGCTACACCTTC	CAWSPEGGYTF
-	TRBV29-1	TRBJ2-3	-	TGCAGCGTCCTTCTCGTGGGACCCACAGATACGCAGTATTTT	CSVLLVGPTDTQYF
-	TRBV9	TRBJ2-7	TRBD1	TGTGCCAGCAGCGCCCGACAGGGGGCCTACGAGCAGTACTTC	CASSARQGAYEQYF
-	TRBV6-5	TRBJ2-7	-	TGTGCCAGCAGTTATTTAGGTGCAGGCTACGAGCAGTACTTC	CASSYLGAGYEQYF
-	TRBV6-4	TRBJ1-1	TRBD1	TGTGCCAGCAGTGACTCAGGGGGCCATAGCACTGAAGCTTTCTTT	CASSDSGGHSTEAFF
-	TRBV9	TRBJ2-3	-	TGTGCCAGCAGCGGCGACAGGAGCTTCACAGATACGCAGTATTTT	CASSGDRSFTDTQYF
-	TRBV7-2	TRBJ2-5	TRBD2	TGTGCCACCGGACTAGAAGAGACCCAGTACTTC	CATGLEETQYF
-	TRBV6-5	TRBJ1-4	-	TGTGCCAGCAGTCTCCCGCAGGGGCTGTTTTTT	CASSLPQGLFF
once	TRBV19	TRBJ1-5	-	TGTGCCAGTAGTAACAGATTCGACGGGAGCAATCAGCCCCAGCATTTT	CASSNRFDGSNQPQHF
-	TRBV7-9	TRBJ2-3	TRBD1	TGTGAGTCCCAGGACAGGGGTAGGACAGATACGCAGTATTTT	CESQDRGRTDTQYF
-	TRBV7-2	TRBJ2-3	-	TGTGCCAGCACCCCGCGGGCTAGCGGCACAGATACGCAGTATTTT	CASTPRASGTDTQYF
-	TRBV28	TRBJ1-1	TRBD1	TGTGCCAGCAGGGGACAGGGGCACACTGAAGCTTTCTTT	CASRGQGHTEAFF
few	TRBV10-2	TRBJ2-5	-	TGCGCCAGCAGTGAACGAGAGACCCAGTACTTC	CASSERETQYF
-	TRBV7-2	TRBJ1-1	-	TGTGCCAGCAGCTTAGCTGGGGACACTGAAGCTTTCTTT	CASSLAGDTEAFF
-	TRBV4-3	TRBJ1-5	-	TGCGCCAGCAGCCAAGACGTGGGCAATCAGCCCCAGCATTTT	CASSQDVGNQPQHF
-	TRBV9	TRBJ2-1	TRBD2	TGTGCCAGCAGCCCCGGGACTAGCGGGGGCGATGAGCAGTTCTTC	CASSPGTSGGDEQFF
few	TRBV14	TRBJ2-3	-	TGTGCCAGCAGGACGAGTGGCGATACGCAGTATTTT	CASRTSGDTQYF
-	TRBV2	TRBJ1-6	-	TGTGCCAGCAGTTTTGACTCACCCCTCCACTTT	CASSFDSPLHF
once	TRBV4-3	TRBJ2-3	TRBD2	TGCGCCAGCAGCCAAGATCTCCGGCGGGAGGGAAGGGCAATCACAGATACGCAGTATTTT	CASSQDLRREGRAITDTQYF
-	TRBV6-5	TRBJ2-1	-	TGTGCCAGCAGTAGCGGGTCTTACAATGAGCAGTTCTTC	CASSSGSYNEQFF
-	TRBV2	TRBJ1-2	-	TGTGCCAGCAGTGCAGGGTATAAGGAGCTCGGCTACACCTTC	CASSAGYKELGYTF
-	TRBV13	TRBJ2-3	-	TGTGCCAGCAGCTTCGTGGGACTCAGCACAGATACGCAGTATTTT	CASSFVGLSTDTQYF
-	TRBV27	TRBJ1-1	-	TGTGCCAGCAGTTTAGAGGGGCTGCGGAACACTGAAGCTTTCTTT	CASSLEGLRNTEAFF
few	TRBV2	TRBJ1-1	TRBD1	TGTGCCAGCAGTGATATAATAGGGACAGGGGAAGCTGAAGCTTTCTTT	CASSDIIGTGEAEAFF
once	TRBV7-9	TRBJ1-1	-	TGTGCCAGCGAGGAGGGCGGGAGCACTGAAGCTTTCTTT	CASEEGGSTEAFF
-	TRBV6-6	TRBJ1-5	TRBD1	TGTGCCAGCAGTTCCGCGGGACAGTTTGGAAATCAGCCCCAGCATTTT	CASSSAGQFGNQPQHF
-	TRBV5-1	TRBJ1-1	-	TGCGCCAGCAGCTTGGCCCAAGGACCAGCTTTCTTT	CASSLAQGPAFF
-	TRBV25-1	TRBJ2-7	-	TGTGCCAGCAGTGTCCGGACCAAATACGAGCAGTACTTC	CASSVRTKYEQYF
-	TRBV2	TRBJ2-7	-	TGTGCCAGCAGGGAGCGAGGAGCGGGCTCGCTTAGGGGGGAGCAGTACTTC	CASRERGAGSLRGEQYF
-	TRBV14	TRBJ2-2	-	TGTGCCAGCAGCCAAGATAGGGGAAGCCCCGCCGGGGAGCTGTTTTTT	CASSQDRGSPAGELFF
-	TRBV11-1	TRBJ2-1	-	TGTGCCAGCAGCCTTGGCGGGGTAGGGCAGTTCTTC	CASSLGGVGQFF
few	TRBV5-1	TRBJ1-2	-	TGCGCCAGCAGCCTGGACTCAGCTAACTATGGCTACACCTTC	CASSLDSANYGYTF
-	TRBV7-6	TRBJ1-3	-	TGTGCCAGCAGCTTAGCTCATGGAAACACCATATATTTT	CASSLAHGNTIYF
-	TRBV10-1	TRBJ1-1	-	TGCGCCAGCAGTGAGTCTCATCGAGTGGATGAAGCTTTCTTT	CASSESHRVDEAFF
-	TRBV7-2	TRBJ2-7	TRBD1	TGTGCCAGCAGCTCCCCGGGGACAGAGCTCTCCTACGAGCAGTACTTC	CASSSPGTELSYEQYF
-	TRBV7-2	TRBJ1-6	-	TGTGCCAGCAGCTTTTTCCCAGATAATTCACCCCTCCACTTT	CASSFFPDNSPLHF
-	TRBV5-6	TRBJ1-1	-	TGTGCCAGCAGCTTGGACGGCCTCATGAACACTGAAGCTTTCTTT	CASSLDGLMNTEAFF